Given below is one T cell receptor (beta chain) in context. Its antigen is unidentified. The V and J ends lost 5 bases and 4 bases, in that order; junction bases with no gene match: 7. The length of the CDR3 is 15 residues. Germline values: CDR1 SGHVS, CDR2 FNYEAQ. PCR was performed using 60 Vbeta and 13 Jbeta primers. The table came from immunoSEQ multiplex PCR; TCRdb's copy has only in-frame clones and leaves some out. Seen here are fewer than 150,000 clones, approximately 69% observed once, and the top ten hold roughly 4.2%. These data originate in a study of cytomegalovirus exposure and HLA in healthy donors. Study-wide results and limits: Reported performance of the classifier showed diagnosis of cytomegalovirus status with high specificity and sensitivity.

Source material: PBMCs. The V gene is TRBV7-6, the J gene TRBJ1-3; 8 nucleotides agree with TRBD1. The sequence came from a woman in her thirties or forties in good health and CMV-seropositive. The CDR3 loop is CASSVSRDRGNTIYF. Written as DNA, the CDR3 is TGTGCCAGCAGCGTCTCCCGGGACAGGGGAAACACCATATATTTT. Drawing the rest from reference TRBV7-6 and TRBJ1-3, the complete variable domain is GAGVSQSPRYKVTKRGQDVALRCDPISGHVSLYWYRQALGQGPEFLTYFNYEAQQDKSGLPNDRFSAERPEGSISTLTIQRTEQRDSAMYRCASSVSRDRGNTIYFGEGSWLTVV.